The 18 T cell receptor beta chains below were found in one sample sequenced in a study of T cell responses to AZD1222 COVID-19 vaccine. Repertoires were generated with immunoSEQ multiplex PCR, while TCRdb's copy carries only in-frame clones and drops some. The sample comprises 150,000 to 200,000 clones, 85% to 95% of which are singletons, and roughly a tenth rests with the top ten. Source: peripheral blood, taken on day 0 of AZD1222 vaccination. The receptors here all came from an adult in good health.

V and J are TRBV11-2 and TRBJ2-7; TRBD2 matches at 9 bases. Germline loops: CDR1 SGHAT, CDR2 FQNNGV. Losses at the gene ends were 7 bases for V and 0 bases for J; bases not matched to a gene: 16. This CDR3 contains 18 residues. This CDR3 is CASTGLKVLAGASYEQYF. CDR3 in DNA: TGTGCCAGCACAGGACTTAAAGTATTAGCGGGAGCCTCCTACGAGCAGTACTTC.

The chain links TRBV13 to TRBJ2-1; the D gene could be TRBD1 or TRBD2 (5 bases each). CDR3 length: 15 amino acids. V was trimmed by 4 bases and J by 6 bases, leaving 16 bases between them. Germline CDR1 and CDR2: PRHDT and FYEKMQ (reference sequence). For the CDR3, the DNA is TGTGCCAGCAGCTGCGGACACTCTGGGGGCAATGAGCAGTTCTTC. Protein sequence: CASSCGHSGGNEQFF.

The V and J genes are TRBV24-1 and TRBJ2-1, with no clear D. Germline V CDR1 and CDR2: KGHDR, SFDVKD. This CDR3 is built from 13 residues. Trimming pared 0 bases from V and 1 base from J, leaving 0 bases between. CDR3 region: CATSDLSYNEQFF. DNA of the CDR3: TGTGCCACCAGTGATTTGTCCTACAATGAGCAGTTCTTC.

This chain connects TRBV6-6 to TRBJ1-2, with D perhaps TRBD1 (5 bases). The CDR3 extends over 14 amino acids. V gave up 2 bases and J gave up 4 bases, with 11 bases separating them. Per the germline V gene, CDR1 is MNHNY and CDR2 is SVGAGI (reference sequence). CDR3 sequence: CASSYPGQGYGYTF. The CDR3 DNA follows: TGTGCCAGCAGTTACCCAGGGCAGGGCTATGGCTACACCTTC.

The rearrangement uses TRBV10-3 and TRBJ1-6, with 7 bases matching TRBD1. The CDR3 has 15 amino acids. J lost 7 bases, V lost 3 bases, and 6 bases had no gene match. In germline, CDR1 is ENHRY, CDR2 SYGVKD. This CDR3 is CAISDVTGVNSPLHF. The DNA for the CDR3 is TGTGCCATCAGTGACGTTACAGGGGTCAATTCACCCCTCCACTTT.

The V gene is TRBV27, the J gene TRBJ1-2; D not certain. This CDR3 contains 12 residues. The germline V gene has CDR1 MNHEY and CDR2 SMNVEV (reference sequence). The V and J ends lost 4 bases and 3 bases respectively, with 6 bases between them. CDR3 bases: TGTGCCAGCAGTTCTGGGGACTATGGCTACACCTTC. Translated, it gives CASSSGDYGYTF.

The J gene is TRBJ2-1, the V gene TRBV29-1, with 8 bases matching TRBD2. CDR1 and CDR2 from the germline V gene are SQVTM and ANQGSEA. The V gene end was trimmed by 6 bases and the J gene end by 9 bases; junction bases not matched to a gene: 10. This CDR3 is 13 amino acids long. DNA for the CDR3: TGCAGCGTCCTCGTCCTGGCGGGAGGTGAGCAGTTCTTC. Translated: CSVLVLAGGEQFF.

This sequence joins TRBV19 and TRBJ2-1, with D hard to call. This CDR3 is built from 15 residues. The germline CDR1 and CDR2 sequences are LNHDA and SQIVND (reference sequence). V was trimmed by 3 bases and J by 0 bases, leaving 9 bases between them. For the CDR3, the DNA is TGTGCCAGTAGTATGGGCAGGAGCTCCTACAATGAGCAGTTCTTC. Its protein product is CASSMGRSSYNEQFF.

V is TRBV19 and J is TRBJ2-5; the D is unclear. Trimming removed 4 bases from V and 1 base from J, with 4 bases in between. This CDR3 has 12 amino acids. Looked up from germline, CDR1 is LNHDA and CDR2 is SQIVND (reference sequence). CDR3 nucleotides: TGTGCCAGTAGTACCGCCCAAGAGACCCAGTACTTC. This encodes CASSTAQETQYF.

CDR3 sequence (DNA): TGTGCCAGCAGTTATAGGGACACCAATCATCAGCCCCAGCATTTT. Translated, it gives CASSYRDTNHQPQHF. V and J are TRBV6-6 and TRBJ1-5, with D perhaps TRBD1 (6 bases). Germline values: CDR1 MNHNY, CDR2 SVGAGI (reference sequence). This CDR3 is 15 amino acids long. Deletions cut 3 bases from V and 5 bases from J, with 14 bases between.

V is TRBV19 and J is TRBJ1-5, with 8 bases that match TRBD1. Germline values: CDR1 LNHDA, CDR2 SQIVND (reference sequence). Trimming at V came to 10 bases and at J to 6 bases, leaving 11 bases not matched to a gene. CDR3 length: 14 amino acids. The CDR3 is CATDYRGTGQPQHF. The CDR3 DNA follows: TGTGCCACCGACTACAGGGGGACGGGTCAGCCCCAGCATTTT.

The chain combines TRBV24-1 with TRBJ2-2; 7 positions agree with TRBD1. CDR3 length: 16 amino acids. V gave up 4 bases and J gave up 3 bases; unmatched junction bases: 7. Germline CDR1 reads KGHDR; CDR2 reads SFDVKD. CDR3 sequence: CATSDSGQYDTGELFF. The CDR3 bases are TGTGCCACCAGTGACTCGGGACAGTATGACACCGGGGAGCTGTTTTTT.

This clone was seen a handful of times. The chain employs TRBV10-1 and TRBJ2-2; 8 bases are a match to TRBD2. The germline V gene encodes CDR1 WNHNN and CDR2 SYGVQD (reference sequence). The junction had 5 bases not matched to a gene; V was cut back by 3 bases and J by 5 bases. There are 15 residues in the CDR3. Here the CDR3 DNA reads TGCGCCAGCAGTGAAGCGGGGGCTAAAACCGGGGAGCTGTTTTTT. It codes for CASSEAGAKTGELFF.

The chain employs TRBV5-1 and TRBJ1-1, with D possibly TRBD1 on 5 matching bases. CDR3 length equals 13 residues. Germline V gene data show CDR1 as SGHRS and CDR2 as YFSETQ. Trimming stripped 3 bases from V and 5 bases from J, with 11 bases between. DNA for the CDR3: TGCGCCAGCAGCTCTGGACACGGAACTGAAGCTTTCTTT. Its protein is CASSSGHGTEAFF.

The gene calls are TRBV18 and TRBJ2-7; the D gene is possibly TRBD2 (6 bases). Trimming left V 3 bases short and J 4 bases short, with 10 bases between. In germline, CDR1 is KGHSH, CDR2 LQKENI. The CDR3 has 13 residues. Written as DNA, the CDR3 is TGTGCCAGCTCACCGCGGGGACCTTACGAGCAGTACGTC. As protein: CASSPRGPYEQYV.

This clone was seen only a few times. This chain connects TRBV10-1 to TRBJ2-7, with 8 bases identical to TRBD1. The CDR3 extends over 13 amino acids. V was pared by 10 bases and J by 3 bases, with 8 bases of the junction left unmatched. Germline loops: CDR1 WNHNN, CDR2 SYGVQD (reference sequence). The CDR3 coding sequence is TGCGCCACCGCGACAGGGGCGGGCTACGAGCAGTACTTC. It specifies CATATGAGYEQYF.

This clone was observed a few times. V is TRBV9 and J is TRBJ1-6; no clear D. This CDR3 is 15 amino acids long. CDR1 and CDR2 (germline): SGDLS, YYNGEE. The V and J ends lost 4 bases and 7 bases respectively, with 15 bases between them. CDR3 sequence reads: CASSRGVTLNSPLHF. In nucleotides, the CDR3 is TGTGCCAGCAGCCGCGGTGTCACGCTAAATTCACCCCTCCACTTT.

The chain combines TRBV10-1 with TRBJ1-1, with D maybe TRBD1 (5 bases). This CDR3 contains 13 residues. Trimming left V 3 bases short and J 4 bases short, with 9 bases between. Germline CDR1 WNHNN, CDR2 SYGVQD (reference sequence). CDR3 nucleotides: TGCGCCAGCAGTGACGGGACCGGCACTGAAGCTTTCTTT. It yields the protein CASSDGTGTEAFF.